A selection of T cell receptor beta chains follows, all from one sample in a study of T cells in Graves' hyperthyroidism and ophthalmopathy. A single record per CDR3 protein comes from TCRdb applying MiXCR to the multiplex PCR reads. Of hundreds of thousands of distinct CDR3 sequences in the sample, approximately 23% were seen once. Sequencing used blood. The source of these receptors is a woman aged 70-85 years with Graves' ophthalmopathy. CDR3s include the opening cysteine and the closing phenylalanine or tryptophan. The D gene is left open where the match is weak. Expanded clones get a size class; other rows say once, few or many, or leave the size out.

abundance | j_gene | v_gene | d_gene | CDR3aa | CDR3nt
many | TRBJ1-1 | TRBV7-8 | NA | CASSFGIEEAFF | TGTGCCAGCAGCTTTGGGATTGAGGAAGCTTTCTTT
few | TRBJ2-7 | TRBV5-1 | TRBD1 | CASSPGQGGGEQYF | TGTGCCAGCAGTCCGGGACAGGGGGGAGGCGAGCAGTACTTC
NA | TRBJ2-1 | TRBV5-1 | TRBD2 | CASRRRTSGRSSYNEQFF | TGCGCCAGCAGGAGGCGGACTAGCGGGAGGTCGTCCTACAATGAGCAGTTCTTC
many | TRBJ2-3 | TRBV6-1 | NA | CASSWASSTDTQYF | TGTGCCAGCAGTTGGGCAAGTAGCACAGATACGCAGTATTTT
many | TRBJ2-5 | TRBV2 | NA | CASSWTPQETQYF | TGTGCCAGCAGTTGGACACCCCAAGAGACCCAGTACTTC
NA | TRBJ2-2 | TRBV2 | NA | CASHLASWGGELFF | TGTGCCAGCCATCTCGCGTCTTGGGGCGGGGAGCTGTTTTTT
NA | TRBJ2-1 | TRBV28 | TRBD2 | CASTYLAGANEQFF | TGTGCCAGCACCTACCTAGCGGGAGCCAATGAGCAGTTCTTC
few | TRBJ1-2 | TRBV5-1 | TRBD1 | CASRKDRGANYGYTF | TGCGCCAGCCGGAAGGACAGGGGTGCTAACTATGGCTACACCTTC
few | TRBJ1-2 | TRBV30 | NA | CAWNPDGNNYGYTF | TGTGCCTGGAACCCGGACGGAAATAACTATGGTTACACCTTC
NA | TRBJ2-7 | TRBV9 | TRBD2 | CASSISSGTSYEQYF | TGTGCCAGCAGCATTTCTAGCGGGACCTCCTACGAGCAGTACTTC